The 23 T cell receptor beta chains listed next were all sequenced from one sample in a study of radiotherapy plus CTLA-4 blockade in lung cancer. Measured with immunoSEQ multiplex PCR; TCRdb has only the in-frame clones, and not every one. The data show about 110,000 clones, around 84% seen once. The sequencing used peripheral blood, collected from a patient treated with radiotherapy plus ipilimumab. The receptors shown here come from a human donor with non-small cell lung cancer that progressed on radiotherapy plus ipilimumab. Some clones in this sample may be carry-over from other donors' samples.

The chain uses TRBV6-5 and TRBJ1-3; TRBD1 might be the D (6 bases). Germline V CDR1 and CDR2: MNHEY, SVGAGI. Trimming took off 0 bases at V and 4 bases at J, with 13 bases between the two ends. CDR3 length equals 16 residues. CDR3 nucleotide sequence: TGTGCCAGCAGTTACTCGAACACAGGGTTAGGAAACACCATATATTTT. Its protein is CASSYSNTGLGNTIYF.

The V call is TRBV29-1, the J call TRBJ2-5; 8 bases fit TRBD1. Trimming took 8 bases from V and 4 from J; bases not matched to a gene: 9. Germline-derived CDR1 and CDR2 are SQVTM and ANQGSEA. The CDR3 runs 13 residues. CDR3 sequence: CSCGDTGGETQYF. Written as DNA, the CDR3 is TGCAGCTGCGGTGATACAGGGGGAGAGACCCAGTACTTC. Filled out from reference TRBV29-1 and TRBJ2-5, the complete variable domain reads SAVISQKPSRDICQRGTSLTIQCQVDSQVTMMFWYRQQPGQSLTLIATANQGSEATYESGFVIDKFPISRPNLTFSTLTVSNMSPEDSSIYLCSCGDTGGETQYFGPGTRLLVL.

The chain employs TRBV19 and TRBJ2-2; D gene uncertain. CDR1 LNHDA and CDR2 SQIVND come from the germline V gene (reference sequence). V was clipped by 10 bases and J by 2 bases, with 14 bases between them. The CDR3 length is 14 residues. CDR3 DNA: TGTGCCATTTCGGGTCTTCCCAACACCGGGGAGCTGTTTTTT. Its protein is CAISGLPNTGELFF.

The rearrangement links TRBV19 to TRBJ1-2, with 7 positions matching TRBD1. Trimming took 0 bases from V and 4 from J; bases not matched to a gene: 5. The CDR3 has 15 residues. CDR1 is LNHDA and CDR2 is SQIVND in the germline V gene (reference sequence). The CDR3 DNA reads as TGTGCCAGTAGTATAGAGCCGGGACAGCTCTATGGCTACACCTTC. It specifies CASSIEPGQLYGYTF.

V usage is TRBV5-1 and J usage is TRBJ1-2; D is uncertain. Trimming took off 3 bases at V and 5 bases at J, with 11 bases between the two ends. The V gene's germline CDR1 is SGHRS and CDR2 YFSETQ. CDR3 length: 13 amino acids. CDR3 nucleotide sequence: TGCGCCAGCAGCTACCAAGGCCGTTATGGCTACACCTTC. Protein sequence: CASSYQGRYGYTF.

This sequence joins TRBV6-5 and TRBJ1-2; TRBD1 is a possible D gene (6 bases). This CDR3 is built from 14 residues. The germline CDR1 and CDR2 sequences are MNHEY and SVGAGI. V was cut by 7 bases and J by 3 bases, with 15 bases left in between. For the CDR3, the DNA is TGTGCCAGCACCAAGAGGGGGAGAGACTATGGCTACACCTTC. Translated, it gives CASTKRGRDYGYTF.

This clone appeared once. This sequence joins TRBV5-1 and TRBJ1-3; D is unresolved. This CDR3 comprises 15 residues. Deletions cut 0 bases from V and 2 bases from J, with 9 bases between. Germline CDR1 is SGHRS and CDR2 is YFSETQ. The CDR3 protein is CASSLGVEAGNTIYF. The DNA of the CDR3 is TGCGCCAGCAGCTTGGGCGTAGAGGCTGGAAACACCATATATTTT. Together with reference TRBV5-1 and TRBJ1-3, the CDR3 gives the full variable domain: KAGVTQTPRYLIKTRGQQVTLSCSPISGHRSVSWYQQTPGQGLQFLFEYFSETQRNKGNFPGRFSGRQFSNSRSEMNVSTLELGDSALYLCASSLGVEAGNTIYFGEGSWLTVV.

The rearrangement joins TRBV9 to TRBJ2-1, with D unresolved. From germline, CDR1 is SGDLS and CDR2 YYNGEE. V gave up 2 bases and J gave up 8 bases, with 14 bases separating them. CDR3 length equals 14 residues. The DNA of the CDR3 is TGTGCCAGCAGCGTGTTCGGGCTTGGAGATGAGCAGTTCTTC. Translating gives CASSVFGLGDEQFF.

This clone was detected once. V gene TRBV4-2 combines with J gene TRBJ1-2; 7 bases are shared with TRBD1. CDR3 size: 16 residues. Germline V gene data show CDR1 as LGHNA and CDR2 as YNFKEQ. J lost 5 bases, V lost 4 bases, and 13 bases had no gene match. CDR3 sequence reads: CASSLEETGSRYGYTF. In DNA form, the CDR3 reads TGTGCCAGCAGCCTCGAGGAGACAGGGTCGCGGTATGGCTACACCTTC.

CDR3 sequence: CASSFLQTSTDTQYF. CDR3 nucleotides: TGTGCCAGCAGCTTTCTGCAGACTAGCACAGATACGCAGTATTTT. The rearrangement links TRBV11-2 to TRBJ2-3; no firm D call. Germline V CDR1 and CDR2: SGHAT, FQNNGV. The CDR3 spans 15 residues. V was pared by 3 bases and J by 0 bases, with 10 bases between.

The chain recombines TRBV28 with TRBJ2-7; a weak D match, TRBD2 (6 bases). V gave up 5 bases and J gave up 0 bases, with 14 bases separating them. Germline CDR1 reads MDHEN; CDR2 reads SYDVKM. This CDR3 has 15 amino acids. The CDR3 DNA reads TGTGCCAGCAGTACACTCGGGACTGGCTCCTACGAGCAGTACTTC. Translated: CASSTLGTGSYEQYF.

The gene calls are TRBV18 and TRBJ2-1, with 9 bases aligning to TRBD1. There are 16 residues in the CDR3. V lost 3 bases, J lost 5 bases, and 8 bases stayed unmatched. CDR1 and CDR2 from the germline V gene are KGHSH and LQKENI. The CDR3: CASSPPTGGLDNEQFF. In DNA form, the CDR3 reads TGTGCCAGCTCACCCCCGACAGGGGGGTTGGACAATGAGCAGTTCTTC.

V is TRBV6-6 and J is TRBJ1-1; 8 bases align to TRBD1. Germline V CDR1 and CDR2: MNHNY, SVGAGI (reference sequence). The CDR3 spans 14 residues. V dropped 5 bases and J dropped 4; count of bases not matched to a gene: 6. The CDR3 loop is CASSTGQGGTEAFF. As DNA, the CDR3 is TGTGCCAGCAGTACCGGACAGGGCGGCACTGAAGCTTTCTTT.

This chain links TRBV29-1 with TRBJ2-5; 8 nucleotides align to TRBD1. CDR1 is SQVTM and CDR2 is ANQGSEA in the germline V gene. J gave up 5 bases and V 6 bases, and 11 bases lay outside the gene matches. The CDR3 contains 14 residues. CDR3 sequence (DNA): TGCAGCGTGGTTTCAGGGGGCGCAGGGGAGACCCAGTACTTC. Translation: CSVVSGGAGETQYF.

This clone has only one observation. Written as DNA, the CDR3 is TGTGCCAGCAGCGGGACAGGGACACGGAGTGAAAAACTGTTTTTT. Its protein product is CASSGTGTRSEKLFF. This rearrangement joins TRBV9 to TRBJ1-4; 8 bases fit TRBD1. The germline V gene has CDR1 SGDLS and CDR2 YYNGEE. V lost 3 bases to trimming and J lost 7 bases; unmatched junction nucleotides: 8. The CDR3 runs to 15 residues.

This rearrangement joins TRBV12-5 to TRBJ2-2; D may be TRBD2 (6 bases). Trimming shortened V by 0 bases and J by 7 bases, and 18 bases separated the two germline ends. Germline CDR1 is LGHNT and CDR2 is FRNRAP. The CDR3 runs to 17 residues. CDR3 in amino acids: CASGLVTAGLRVGELFF. CDR3 sequence (DNA): TGTGCTAGTGGTTTGGTAACGGCGGGGCTAAGAGTCGGGGAGCTGTTTTTT.

Of note for this clone: Other nucleotide sequences from this sample produce the same CDR3. The genes are TRBV27 and TRBJ1-1; D perhaps matches TRBD1 (6 bases). The germline CDR1 and CDR2 sequences are MNHEY and SMNVEV (reference sequence). V gave up 2 bases and J gave up 3 bases, with 13 bases separating them. CDR3 length: 15 residues. CDR3 coding DNA: TGTGCCAGCAGTTTAGGCAGGGGAGGAGACACTGAAGCTTTCTTT. Its translation is CASSLGRGGDTEAFF.

V and J are TRBV4-3 and TRBJ1-2; no firm D call. This CDR3 has 15 residues. Germline CDR1 is LGHNA and CDR2 is YSLEER. Between the trimmed V and J ends, which lost 1 base and 1 base, there was a span of 10 bases. CDR3 residues: CASSQVFGDNYGYTF. The DNA for the CDR3 is TGCGCCAGCAGCCAAGTTTTCGGCGATAACTATGGCTACACCTTC.

The gene calls are TRBV30 and TRBJ2-1; 12 positions agree with TRBD1. CDR1 and CDR2 (germline): GTSNPN, SVGIG (reference sequence). The CDR3 loop spans 18 amino acids. V trimming: 1 base; J trimming: 6 bases; junction bases outside the gene matches: 13. CDR3 DNA: TGTGCCTGGAGTGCCTACCCCGGGACAGGGGGCCTGTTCAATGAGCAGTTCTTC. This codes for CAWSAYPGTGGLFNEQFF.

The CDR3, as DNA: TGCGCCAGCAGCTCGGGGAGACCCGATTGGGCCTTGGCTGAAGCTTTCTTT. This sequence encodes CASSSGRPDWALAEAFF. This sequence joins TRBV5-1 and TRBJ1-1; D gene uncertain. Germline CDR1 SGHRS, CDR2 YFSETQ. CDR3 length equals 17 residues. V lost 3 bases and J 6 bases, leaving 24 bases between the germline ends.

This rearrangement joins TRBV5-5 to TRBJ1-1; D gene unclear. V was pared by 1 base and J by 2 bases, with 9 bases between. CDR3 length equals 14 residues. Germline CDR1 and CDR2: SGHKS and YYEKEE (reference sequence). CDR3 in DNA: TGTGCCAGCAGCTTGTCTCCAGGAAACACTGAAGCTTTCTTT. Encoded protein: CASSLSPGNTEAFF.

V is TRBV6-1 and J is TRBJ2-7; D is possibly TRBD2 (5 bases). The germline gives CDR1 MNHNS, CDR2 SASEGT. CDR3 length: 13 residues. Trimming left V 3 bases short and J 2 bases short, with 8 bases between. CDR3 sequence reads: CASSDRRAYEQYF. DNA of the CDR3: TGTGCCAGCAGTGACAGGCGGGCCTACGAGCAGTACTTC.

The J gene is TRBJ2-1, the V gene TRBV28; no clear D gene. This CDR3 has 15 residues. V was cut by 6 bases and J by 2 bases, with 14 bases left in between. Germline V gene lookup returns CDR1 MDHEN and CDR2 SYDVKM. CDR3: CASSYRSEAYNEQFF. The CDR3 DNA sequence: TGTGCCAGCAGCTATCGCAGCGAGGCCTACAATGAGCAGTTCTTC. Supplemented by reference TRBV28 and TRBJ2-1, the full variable domain reads DVKVTQSSRYLVKRTGEKVFLECVQDMDHENMFWYRQDPGLGLRLIYFSYDVKMKEKGDIPEGYSVSREKKERFSLILESASTNQTSMYLCASSYRSEAYNEQFFGPGTRLTVL.